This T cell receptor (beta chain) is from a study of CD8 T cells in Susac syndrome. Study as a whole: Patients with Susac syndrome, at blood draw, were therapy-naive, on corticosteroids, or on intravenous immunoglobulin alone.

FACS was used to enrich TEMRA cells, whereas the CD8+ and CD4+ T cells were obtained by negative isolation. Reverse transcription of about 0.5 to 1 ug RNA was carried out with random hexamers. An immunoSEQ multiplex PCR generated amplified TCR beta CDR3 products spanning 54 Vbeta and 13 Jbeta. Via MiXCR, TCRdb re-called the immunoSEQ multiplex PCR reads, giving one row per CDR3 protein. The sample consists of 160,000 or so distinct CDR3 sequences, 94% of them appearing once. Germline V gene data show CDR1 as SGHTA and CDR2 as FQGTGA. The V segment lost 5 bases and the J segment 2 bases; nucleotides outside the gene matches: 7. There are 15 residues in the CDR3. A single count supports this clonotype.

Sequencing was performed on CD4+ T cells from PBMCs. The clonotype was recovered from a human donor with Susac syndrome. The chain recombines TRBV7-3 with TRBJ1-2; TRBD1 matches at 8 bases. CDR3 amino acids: CASSQGAGANYGYTF. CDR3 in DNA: TGTGCCAGCAGCCAGGGGGCAGGGGCCAACTATGGCTACACCTTC.